This T cell receptor beta chain was captured by sequencing in a study of shared clonotypes between healthy human individuals. The repertoire was sequenced with immunoSEQ multiplex PCR; TCRdb's copy has only in-frame clones and lacks some. The table includes nearly 2 million clones, about 95% detected once. Naive CD8 populations comprised CD45RO-negative cells positively selected for CCR7, excluding terminally differentiated effector memory CD45RA+ cells. This CDR3 comprises 13 residues. Germline V lookup: CDR1 SEHNR, CDR2 FQNEAQ (reference sequence). With 11 bases removed from V and 4 bases from J, the gap between germline ends came to 14 bases.

V and J are TRBV7-9 and TRBJ2-2; D might be TRBD1 (5 bases). The sequencing sample was made of naive CD8+ T cells sorted from blood. The clonotype comes from a man aged 18 to 30 in good health. The CDR3 region has the DNA TGTGCCTGCGTCGGTGGGGCCACCGGGGAGCTGTTTTTT. This gives the protein CACVGGATGELFF.